These 21 T cell receptor beta chains originate from one sample sequenced in a study of human T cells and chemical hapten exposure. TCRdb reprocessed the RACE reads via MiXCR and lists one record per CDR3 protein. The table has approximately 80,000 distinct CDR3 sequences, less than 11% seen once. Time point of the sample: patch test 2, 6 weeks after DPC sensitization. Noted treatment: therapeutic diphenylcyclopropenone sensitization with weekly scalp DPC. This sample comprised whole blood, obtained in connection with sensitization to the hapten diphenylcyclopropenone (DPC). These receptors were obtained from a woman aged 45-65 years with alopecia areata. Some clones in this sample may be carry-over from other donors' samples.

This chain uses TRBV2 with TRBJ1-6; no clear D. V lost 9 bases to trimming and J lost 0 bases, with 6 bases between them. Germline values: CDR1 SNHLY, CDR2 FYNNEI. CDR3 size: 13 residues. CDR3 in DNA: TGTGCCAGTCAGAGCTCCTATAATTCACCCCTCCACTTT. It codes for CASQSSYNSPLHF.

The table lists this clonotype with a few counts. Here the CDR3 reads CASSPPLGQGNIQYF. Written as DNA, the CDR3 is TGTGCCAGCAGTCCCCCCTTGGGACAGGGAAACATTCAGTACTTC. The rearrangement links TRBV28 to TRBJ2-4, with 9 bases aligning to TRBD1. CDR1 is MDHEN, CDR2 SYDVKM, per germline. The CDR3 is 15 amino acids. J lost 6 bases, V lost 5 bases, and 8 bases had no gene match.

The chain joins TRBV11-2 to TRBJ2-5, with D uncertain. CDR3 length: 12 amino acids. The V gene lost 1 base and the J gene lost 5 bases, with 5 bases spanning the gap. CDR1 and CDR2 from the germline V gene are SGHAT and FQNNGV. The CDR3 region is CASSLVKETQYF. The CDR3 DNA is TGTGCCAGCAGCTTAGTAAAGGAGACCCAGTACTTC. The whole variable domain, filled in from reference TRBV11-2 and TRBJ2-5, reads EAGVAQSPRYKIIEKRQSVAFWCNPISGHATLYWYQQILGQGPKLLIQFQNNGVVDDSQLPKDRFSAERLKGVDSTLKIQPAKLEDSAVYLCASSLVKETQYFGPGTRLLVL.

This chain links TRBV18 with TRBJ2-7, with D hard to call. The CDR3 runs to 14 residues. The V end lost 3 bases, the J end lost 2 bases, and 11 bases lay between the germline ends. CDR1 KGHSH and CDR2 LQKENI come from the germline V gene. The CDR3 DNA reads as TGTGCCAGCTCACCCCGGACGGATACCTACGAGCAGTACTTC. As protein: CASSPRTDTYEQYF.

This clonotype turned up a few times. CDR3: CASSNRRGRDEQYF. In DNA form, the CDR3 reads TGTGCCAGCAGCAACCGCAGGGGGCGGGACGAGCAGTACTTC. This rearrangement joins TRBV7-2 to TRBJ2-7; 8 bases agree with TRBD1. CDR1 and CDR2 from the germline V gene are SGHTA and FQGNSA. This CDR3 contains 14 residues. The V gene end was trimmed by 5 bases and the J gene end by 5 bases; junction bases not matched to a gene: 8. Looking up the rest from reference TRBV7-2 and TRBJ2-7 gives the full variable domain: GAGVSQSPSNKVTEKGKDVELRCDPISGHTALYWYRQSLGQGLEFLIYFQGNSAPDKSGLPSDRFSAERTGGSVSTLTIQRTQQEDSAVYLCASSNRRGRDEQYFGPGTRLTVT.

This clonotype was found many times. The chain combines TRBV30 with TRBJ2-2, with a possible D match to TRBD1 (6 bases). The CDR3 is 19 residues long. Deletions cut 6 bases from V and 0 bases from J, with 26 bases between. Looked up from germline, CDR1 is GTSNPN and CDR2 is SVGIG (reference sequence). The CDR3 loop reads CACRLPDWTAGANTGELFF. As DNA, the CDR3 is TGTGCCTGCCGACTACCGGACTGGACGGCAGGGGCGAACACCGGGGAGCTGTTTTTT.

This chain joins TRBV7-2 and TRBJ2-2; 8 bases align to TRBD2. J lost 5 bases, V lost 6 bases, and 14 bases had no gene match. CDR1 is SGHTA and CDR2 is FQGNSA in the germline V gene. The CDR3 is 17 amino acids. The CDR3 here is CASRHMAGGVITGELFF. CDR3 DNA: TGTGCCAGCAGGCATATGGCGGGAGGAGTCATTACCGGGGAGCTGTTTTTT.

This clonotype was found many times. J is TRBJ2-6 and V is TRBV2; tentative D call: TRBD2 (6 bases). V lost 6 bases and J lost 4, with 13 bases in between. CDR3 length: 15 residues. Per the germline V gene, CDR1 is SNHLY and CDR2 is FYNNEI. CDR3 amino acids: CASSPGGSGANVLTF. CDR3 sequence (DNA): TGTGCCAGCAGCCCTGGAGGGTCCGGGGCCAACGTCCTGACTTTC.

This clonotype was counted ten times or more. The rearrangement links TRBV20-1 to TRBJ2-7; TRBD2 agrees at 11 bases. Germline V gives CDR1 DFQATT, CDR2 SNEGSKA (reference sequence). This CDR3 region has 15 residues. The V and J ends lost 5 bases and 0 bases, in that order; junction bases with no gene match: 6. The CDR3 is CSARVAGGVSYEQYF. Written as DNA, the CDR3 is TGCAGTGCTCGAGTAGCGGGAGGGGTCTCCTACGAGCAGTACTTC.

The rearrangement uses TRBV12-3 or TRBV12-4 and TRBJ2-5; unclear D gene. Trimming shortened V by 0 bases and J by 1 base, and 3 bases separated the two germline ends. The length of the CDR3 is 13 residues. CDR3 DNA sequence: TGTGCCAGCAGTTTAGCGAGCCAAGAGACCCAGTACTTC. It yields the protein CASSLASQETQYF.

Only a few counts were recorded for this clonotype. The V gene is TRBV7-2, the J gene TRBJ2-1; tentatively, D is TRBD2 (6 bases). Germline CDR1 SGHTA, CDR2 FQGNSA. The CDR3 extends over 14 amino acids. Trimming took off 2 bases at V and 8 bases at J, with 13 bases between the two ends. CDR3 nucleotide sequence: TGTGCCAGCAGCTTACTAGGTCCGGGGGATGAGCAGTTCTTC. Encoded protein: CASSLLGPGDEQFF.

In its sample, this clonotype was seen many times. The V and J genes are TRBV11-2 and TRBJ2-3, with D maybe TRBD2 (6 bases). The CDR3 sequence is 16 residues long. V gave up 2 bases and J gave up 4 bases, with 16 bases separating them. Germline assignment: CDR1 SGHAT and CDR2 FQNNGV. CDR3 region: CASSLSPGTGADTQYF. CDR3 sequence (DNA): TGTGCCAGCAGCTTATCGCCAGGGACGGGGGCAGATACGCAGTATTTT.

The chain combines TRBV20-1 with TRBJ2-4; 8 bases match TRBD2. CDR3 length: 14 amino acids. V lost 6 bases, J lost 0 bases, and 4 bases stayed unmatched. The germline CDR1 and CDR2 sequences are DFQATT and SNEGSKA (reference sequence). The CDR3 loop is CSARTSLAKNIQYF. The CDR3 coding sequence is TGCAGTGCGAGGACTAGCCTAGCCAAAAACATTCAGTACTTC.

This sequence joins TRBV12-3 or TRBV12-4 and TRBJ2-1; 7 nucleotides match TRBD1. The CDR3 runs to 17 residues. V was clipped by 6 bases and J by 0 bases; unmatched bases: 11. The CDR3 region has the DNA TGTGCCAGCAGCTCAAGGACAGGCTCAAGCTCCTACAATGAGCAGTTCTTC. Translating gives CASSSRTGSSSYNEQFF.

This chain connects TRBV5-1 to TRBJ2-5; D perhaps matches TRBD2 (6 bases). V lost 4 bases and J lost 10, with 17 bases in between. Germline CDR1 is SGHRS and CDR2 is YFSETQ. CDR3 size: 13 residues. CDR3 sequence: CASSGEELRGQYF. For the CDR3, the DNA is TGCGCCAGCAGCGGGGAGGAATTAAGGGGCCAGTACTTC.

This clonotype came up many times. The chain has TRBV21-1 and TRBJ1-3; TRBD1 reflects the table's D call only, with no check against the DNA. TRBV21-1 is marked as a pseudogene. The CDR3 extends over 17 amino acids. CDR3 region: CASSEGWTGTSGNTIYF. The CDR3 DNA is TGTGCCAGCAGCGAGGGTTGGACAGGGACTTCTGGAAACACCATATATTTT.

A few counts support this clonotype. This rearrangement joins TRBV7-6 to TRBJ2-2; 9 bases agree with TRBD2. Looked up from germline, CDR1 is SGHVS and CDR2 is FNYEAQ. The ends lost 5 bases at V and 5 bases at J; junction bases unmatched: 6. The CDR3 runs 15 residues. The CDR3 region has the DNA TGTGCCAGCAGCCCCCGGACTAGCGCGACCGGGGAGCTGTTTTTT. Translating gives CASSPRTSATGELFF.

In its sample, this clonotype was seen a few times. The CDR3 DNA reads TGTGCCAGCAGCAGTCAGGGCTACAATGAGCAGTTCTTC. Protein sequence: CASSSQGYNEQFF. This chain connects TRBV11-3 to TRBJ2-1; D may be TRBD1 (5 bases). Germline CDR1 is SGHNT and CDR2 is YENEEA. The germline V and J ends were trimmed by 5 bases and 3 bases, with 8 bases remaining between them. CDR3 length equals 13 residues.

This clonotype was observed many times. The genes are TRBV5-1 and TRBJ2-7; D perhaps matches TRBD1 (5 bases). The V gene lost 0 bases and the J gene lost 2 bases, with 9 bases spanning the gap. The CDR3 consists of 14 residues. Germline-derived CDR1 and CDR2 are SGHRS and YFSETQ. CDR3 DNA: TGCGCCAGCAGCTTGGGGACAAAAACCTACGAGCAGTACTTC. Translating it yields CASSLGTKTYEQYF.

This clonotype was recorded many times. In DNA form, the CDR3 reads TGTGCCAGCAGTACTAGCGGGATGAAGCCCCAAGAGACCCAGTACTTC. Translating gives CASSTSGMKPQETQYF. This rearrangement joins TRBV6-5 to TRBJ2-5; 10 nucleotides match TRBD2. Germline V gives CDR1 MNHEY, CDR2 SVGAGI. V shed 5 bases, J shed 1 base, and the junction held 7 bases outside the gene matches. The CDR3 totals 16 residues.

This sequence joins TRBV29-1 and TRBJ2-1; the D gene is possibly TRBD2 (6 bases). Deletions cut 1 base from V and 3 bases from J, with 10 bases between. This CDR3 has 14 residues. The germline V gene encodes CDR1 SQVTM and CDR2 ANQGSEA. CDR3 residues: CSVEGRGYYNEQFF. CDR3 coding DNA: TGCAGCGTTGAAGGCCGGGGGTACTACAATGAGCAGTTCTTC.